The present T cell receptor beta chain was sequenced within a study of cytomegalovirus exposure and HLA in healthy donors. Study-level points and caveats: Both high specificity and high sensitivity reportedly marked the classifier's diagnosis of cytomegalovirus status. Later, an analysis found that TCR clusters from the first cohort tended to co-occur in the 120 or so validation repertoires. Many donors carried some public TCRs, although rarity characterized most TCR sequences. TCR beta chains numbering more than 150 were designated cytomegalovirus-associated.

Using immunoSEQ multiplex PCR, the repertoire was profiled, and TCRdb retains in-frame clones only, with some absent. The sample yields a few hundred thousand clones, 80% to 90% seen once. This clone was seen just once. No antigen is known for it. Sequencing was done on a sample of PBMCs. The clonotype comes from a woman between 18 and 29 years old in good health and CMV-seronegative.

This chain's CDR3 is CASSQVVAGGPGANVLTF. The CDR3 region has the DNA TGCGCCAGCAGCCAAGTTGTAGCGGGAGGGCCTGGGGCCAACGTCCTGACTTTC. The J gene is TRBJ2-6, the V gene TRBV4-1, with TRBD2 identical over 11 bases. The trim removed 1 base at V and 2 bases at J, leaving 4 bases unmatched. The CDR3 is 18 residues long. In germline, CDR1 is MGHRA, CDR2 YSYEKL.